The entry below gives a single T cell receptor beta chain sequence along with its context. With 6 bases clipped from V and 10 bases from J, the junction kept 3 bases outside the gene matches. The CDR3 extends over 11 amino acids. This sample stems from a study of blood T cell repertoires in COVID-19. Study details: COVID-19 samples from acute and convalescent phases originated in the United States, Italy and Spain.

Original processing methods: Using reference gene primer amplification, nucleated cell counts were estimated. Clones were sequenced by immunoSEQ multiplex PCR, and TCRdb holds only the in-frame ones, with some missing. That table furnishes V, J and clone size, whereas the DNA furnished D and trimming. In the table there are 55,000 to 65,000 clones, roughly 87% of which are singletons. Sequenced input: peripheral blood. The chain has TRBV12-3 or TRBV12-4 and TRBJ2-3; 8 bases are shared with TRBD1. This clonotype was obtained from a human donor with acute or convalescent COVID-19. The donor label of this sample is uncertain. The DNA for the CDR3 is TGTGCCAGCAGCGACAGGGGCGCGCAGTATTTT. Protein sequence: CASSDRGAQYF.